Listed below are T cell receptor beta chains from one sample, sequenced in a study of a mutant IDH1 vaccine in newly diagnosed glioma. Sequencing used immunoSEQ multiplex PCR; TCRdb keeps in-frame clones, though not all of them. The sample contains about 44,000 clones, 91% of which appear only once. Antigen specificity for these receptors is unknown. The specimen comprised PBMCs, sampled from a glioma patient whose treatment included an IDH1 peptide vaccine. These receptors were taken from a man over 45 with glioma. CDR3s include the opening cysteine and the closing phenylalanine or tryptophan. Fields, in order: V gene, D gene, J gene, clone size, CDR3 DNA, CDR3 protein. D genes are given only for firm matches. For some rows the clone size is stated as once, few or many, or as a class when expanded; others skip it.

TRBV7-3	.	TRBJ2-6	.	TGTGCCAGCAGCTTATTGTGGGAGACGCCCTCTGGGGCCAACGTCCTGACTTTC	CASSLLWETPSGANVLTF
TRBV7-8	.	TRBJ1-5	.	TGTGCCAGCAGCTTAGGGTACCGGGACAACAATCAGCCCCAGCATTTT	CASSLGYRDNNQPQHF
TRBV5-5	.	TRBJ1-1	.	TGTGCCAGCAGCTTGGAGGAAGGTCGTATGGCTTTCTTT	CASSLEEGRMAFF
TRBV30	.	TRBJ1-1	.	TGTGCCTGGAGTGTTGGTGGACAAGTTGGAGCTTTCTTT	CAWSVGGQVGAFF
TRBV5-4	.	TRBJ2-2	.	TGTGCCAGCAGCCCCCCAAGCGCGAACACCGGGGAGCTGTTTTTT	CASSPPSANTGELFF
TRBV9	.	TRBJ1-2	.	TGTGCCAGCAGCGTCACAACGGGTATGATCTATGGCTACACCTTC	CASSVTTGMIYGYTF
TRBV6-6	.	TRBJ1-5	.	TGTGCCAGCAGTTCGAACAGGGTTGGCAATCAGCCCCAGCATTTT	CASSSNRVGNQPQHF
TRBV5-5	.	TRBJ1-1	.	TGTGCCAGCAGCCAGAGCTCGGGGAGCACTGAAGCTTTCTTT	CASSQSSGSTEAFF
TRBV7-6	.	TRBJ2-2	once	TGTGCCAGCAGCCCCCCGGACAGAAGGGGGGAGCTGTTTTTT	CASSPPDRRGELFF
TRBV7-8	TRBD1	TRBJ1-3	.	TGTGCCAGCAGCTTGGGTACAGGGGGCAGTTCTGGAAACACCATATATTTT	CASSLGTGGSSGNTIYF
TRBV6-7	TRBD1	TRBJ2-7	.	TGTGCCAGCAGTTACTCTCGGCAGGGGGCCTACGAGCAGTACTTC	CASSYSRQGAYEQYF
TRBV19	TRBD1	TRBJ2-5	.	TGTGCCAGTAGACAGGGGGCAGGGGTAACCCAGTACTTC	CASRQGAGVTQYF
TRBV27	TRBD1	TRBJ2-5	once	TGTGCCAGCAGCCCCTGGGGACAGAGTGCAAGTAGGGAGACCCAGTACTTC	CASSPWGQSASRETQYF
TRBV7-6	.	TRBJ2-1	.	TGTGCCAGCAGCTACGGACAGACCAATGAGCAGTTCTTC	CASSYGQTNEQFF
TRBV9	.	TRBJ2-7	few	TGTGCCAGCAGCGTAGAAACGGGACGGACCTACGAGCAGTACTTC	CASSVETGRTYEQYF
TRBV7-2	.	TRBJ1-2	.	TGTGCCAGCAGCACGACGGGGGGCATCGGCTACACCTTC	CASSTTGGIGYTF
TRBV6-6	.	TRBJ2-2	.	TGTGCCAGCAGTTACGTCCCCGGGGAGCTGTTTTTT	CASSYVPGELFF
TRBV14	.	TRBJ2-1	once	TGTGCCAGCAGCCAGTTAGGGGGGAATGAGCAGTTCTTC	CASSQLGGNEQFF
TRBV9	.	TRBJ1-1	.	TGTGCCAGCAGCCTCCGAGGCGTAAACACTGAAGCTTTCTTT	CASSLRGVNTEAFF
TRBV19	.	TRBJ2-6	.	TGTGCCAGTAGTATGGGTAGGGGTCGTGGGGCCAACGTCCTGACTTTC	CASSMGRGRGANVLTF
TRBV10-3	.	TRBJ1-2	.	TGTGCCATCAGTGAATGGCAGCAGGTGACAAACTATGGCTACACCTTC	CAISEWQQVTNYGYTF
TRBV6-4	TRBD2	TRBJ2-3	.	TGTGCCAGCAGTGCTAGCGGGGGGGCAGATACGCAGTATTTT	CASSASGGADTQYF
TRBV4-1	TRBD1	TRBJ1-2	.	TGCGCCAGCAGCCAAGGACAGGGAGCCGACCTTAACTATGGCTACACCTTC	CASSQGQGADLNYGYTF
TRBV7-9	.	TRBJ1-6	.	TGTGCCAGCAGAAACAGGGAAAATAATTCACCCCTCCACTTT	CASRNRENNSPLHF
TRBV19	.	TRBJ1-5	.	TGTGCCAGTAGTATAGTAGGAGGGGCTACCAATCAGCCCCAGCATTTT	CASSIVGGATNQPQHF
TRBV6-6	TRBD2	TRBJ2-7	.	TGTGCCAGCAGGATTGGGGTAGCGGGTTTTTACGAGCAGTACTTC	CASRIGVAGFYEQYF
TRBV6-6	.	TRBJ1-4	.	TGTGCCAGCAGTCCAACGGGGAGGGCAACTAATGAAAAACTGTTTTTT	CASSPTGRATNEKLFF
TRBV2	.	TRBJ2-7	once	TGTGCCAGCAGTGTGAGTCACTCCTACGAGCAGTACTTC	CASSVSHSYEQYF
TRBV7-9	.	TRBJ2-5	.	TGTGCCAGCAGCTTAGGAACAGGTACCGAGACCCAGTACTTC	CASSLGTGTETQYF
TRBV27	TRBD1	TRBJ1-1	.	TGTGCCAGCAAACCGGACAGGGTGAGCACTGAAGCTTTCTTT	CASKPDRVSTEAFF
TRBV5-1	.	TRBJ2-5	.	TGCGCCAGCAGCTTGAGCGGACAAGAGACCCAGTACTTC	CASSLSGQETQYF
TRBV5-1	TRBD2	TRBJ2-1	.	TGCGCCAGCAGCTTTGGGACTAGCGGGAGCAGCGATTACAATGAGCAGTTCTTC	CASSFGTSGSSDYNEQFF
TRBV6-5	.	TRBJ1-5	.	TGTGCCAGCAGTTACGAGGGGCGGGGGCCCCAGCATTTT	CASSYEGRGPQHF
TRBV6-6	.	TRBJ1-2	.	TGTGCCAGCAGAGTAGACAGATCCTTATACACCTTC	CASRVDRSLYTF
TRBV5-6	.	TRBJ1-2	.	TGTGCCAGCAGCTTGGCGGGTCAGTGGACGATGTTATACTACACCTTC	CASSLAGQWTMLYYTF
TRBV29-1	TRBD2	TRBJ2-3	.	TGCAGCGTTGAAGATCGAGGCGGGGGAGGGGATACGCAGTATTTT	CSVEDRGGGGDTQYF
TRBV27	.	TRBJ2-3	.	TGTGCCAGCAGCCTTTGGGGGGCAGGGGGCACAGATACGCAGTATTTT	CASSLWGAGGTDTQYF